This is a list of T cell receptor beta chains from one sample in a study of neurological immune-mediated disorders. Each CDR3 protein is one row after TCRdb ran MiXCR on the 5' RACE reads. The sample records tens of thousands of distinct CDR3 sequences, roughly 13% being singletons. The sequenced sample was PBMCs. These receptors were collected from a female donor with HTLV-1-associated myelopathy (HAM/TSP). Each CDR3 is given with its conserved first and last residue. The D gene is left open where the match is weak. The size field is filled for only some rows; it gives once, few, many or a size class.

CDR3 length,J gene,V gene,D gene,clone size,CDR3 protein,CDR3 DNA
14,TRBJ1-2,TRBV5-1,TRBD1,.,CASSEAVHRGSYAF,TGCGCCAGCAGCGAAGCGGTCCACAGGGGAAGTTACGCCTTC
13,TRBJ1-2,TRBV14,.,.,CASSLQRKGGYTF,TGTGCCAGCAGCCTCCAGAGGAAGGGGGGCTACACCTTC
13,TRBJ2-5,TRBV24-1,.,many,CATGLSPGETQYF,TGTGCCACCGGACTCTCTCCGGGAGAGACCCAGTACTTC
15,TRBJ2-5,TRBV20-1,TRBD1,many,CSARDPSRGQETQYF,TGCAGTGCTAGAGATCCTTCCAGGGGGCAAGAGACCCAGTACTTC
13,TRBJ2-1,TRBV29-1,.,many,CTAGDRTYNEQFF,TGCACCGCGGGGGACAGGACCTACAATGAGCAGTTCTTC
15,TRBJ2-7,TRBV20-1,TRBD1,many,CSARDTGARTYEQYF,TGCAGTGCTAGAGATACAGGGGCGAGAACCTACGAGCAGTACTTC
14,TRBJ2-1,TRBV29-1,.,once,CNVDQPARYNEQLF,TGCAACGTTGATCAGCCAGCAAGATACAATGAGCAGTTATTC
19,TRBJ2-6,TRBV7-9,TRBD2,few,CASSQFSQRGFSGANVLTF,TGTGCCAGCAGCCAGTTCTCCCAGCGGGGGTTCTCTGGGGCCAACGTCCTGACTTTC
15,TRBJ2-1,TRBV29-1,.,many,CSVEDHRVSYNEQFF,TGCAGCGTTGAAGATCACAGGGTTTCCTACAATGAGCAGTTCTTC
15,TRBJ2-2,TRBV5-1,TRBD1,many,CASSLVFRGRRELFF,TGCGCCAGCAGCTTGGTCTTCAGGGGGCGCCGGGAGCTGTTTTTT
16,TRBJ1-5,TRBV20-1,.,many,CSARERDWYSNQPQHF,TGCAGTGCTAGAGAACGGGACTGGTATAGCAATCAGCCCCAGCATTTT
13,TRBJ1-5,TRBV28,.,many,CASSLNLGQPQHF,TGTGCCAGCAGTTTAAATTTAGGTCAGCCCCAGCATTTT
13,TRBJ1-2,TRBV5-1,.,many,CASSTKTGRGYTF,TGCGCCAGCAGCACGAAGACAGGCCGGGGCTACACCTTC
14,TRBJ2-2,TRBV20-1,.,many,CSARGLVGTGELFF,TGCAGTGCTAGAGGACTAGTCGGCACCGGGGAGCTGTTTTTT
15,TRBJ2-1,TRBV25-1,.,many,CASSEPRGGVNEQFF,TGTGCCAGCAGTGAGCCCAGGGGTGGAGTCAATGAGCAGTTCTTC
14,TRBJ2-7,TRBV5-1,.,few,CASSSTINSYEQYF,TGCGCCAGCAGCTCGACCATAAATTCCTACGAGCAGTACTTC
16,TRBJ2-7,TRBV5-6,.,few,CASSPIGQRISYEQYF,TGTGCCAGCAGCCCCATTGGACAGCGGATCTCCTACGAGCAGTACTTC
13,TRBJ2-1,TRBV11-2,TRBD1,many,CASSLQGDDEQFF,TGTGCCAGCAGCTTACAGGGGGACGATGAGCAGTTCTTC
15,TRBJ1-1,TRBV2,TRBD1,.,CASETRGQVNTEAFF,TGTGCCAGCGAGACGAGGGGACAGGTGAACACTGAAGCTTTCTTT
15,TRBJ2-3,TRBV6-6,TRBD2,.,CDSSYTGGSSDTQYF,TGTGACAGCAGTTACACCGGGGGGTCCTCCGATACGCAGTATTTT
15,TRBJ2-2,TRBV28,.,many,CASSSAGLDTGELFF,TGTGCCAGCAGTTCAGCCGGACTGGACACCGGGGAGCTGTTTTTT
14,TRBJ1-4,TRBV20-1,.,many,CSATTGTRGEKLFF,TGCAGTGCTACCACCGGGACCCGCGGGGAAAAACTGTTTTTT
15,TRBJ2-5,TRBV5-1,TRBD1,many,CASSKGTGGVETQYF,TGCGCCAGCAGCAAAGGGACAGGGGGAGTGGAGACCCAGTACTTC
12,TRBJ2-5,TRBV29-1,.,many,CSVGLNRETQYF,TGCAGCGTCGGGCTGAACCGGGAGACCCAGTACTTC
16,TRBJ2-3,TRBV3-1,TRBD2,many,CASSQFAGDLSDTQYF,TGTGCCAGCAGCCAATTTGCGGGGGACTTGTCAGATACGCAGTATTTT
14,TRBJ2-6,TRBV15,.,many,CATRQVSGANVLTF,TGTGCTACCCGGCAGGTCTCTGGGGCCAACGTCCTGACTTTC
13,TRBJ2-7,TRBV29-1,.,many,CSVPRDGLYEQYF,TGCAGCGTTCCCCGGGACGGACTCTACGAGCAGTACTTC
13,TRBJ2-7,TRBV9,.,many,CASRTVGSYEQYF,TGTGCCAGCAGGACGGTTGGCTCCTACGAGCAGTACTTC
15,TRBJ2-5,TRBV7-2,TRBD2,.,CASSRIAGAQETQYF,TGTGCCAGCAGCCGTATAGCGGGGGCCCAAGAGACCCAGTACTTC